The present T cell receptor beta chain was sequenced within a study of T cell responses to AZD1222 COVID-19 vaccine. Repertoires were generated with immunoSEQ multiplex PCR, while TCRdb's copy carries only in-frame clones and drops some. The sample shows 120,000 or so clones, 70% to 85% of them seen only once. Overall study findings and caveats: Breadth and depth of Spike-specific TCRs rose after two AZD1222 doses.

This clone was counted a few times. The antigen remains unidentified. CDR3 size: 14 residues. V gave up 5 bases and J gave up 11 bases; unmatched junction bases: 8. The V gene's germline CDR1 is LGHDT and CDR2 YNNKEL (reference sequence). Sequencing used peripheral blood, obtained 28 days after the second AZD1222 dose. This chain links TRBV3-1 (or the pseudogene TRBV3-2) with TRBJ1-6; 8 bases match TRBD1. This receptor was taken from an adult who received the AZD1222 COVID-19 vaccine. CDR3 protein: CASSYDRGQTPLHF. For the CDR3, the DNA is TGTGCCAGCAGCTACGACAGGGGACAGACACCCCTCCACTTT.